These 13 T cell receptor beta chains came from one sample sequenced in a study of OX40 agonist ivuxolimab in advanced cancers. The assay was immunoSEQ multiplex PCR, and TCRdb's table has in-frame clones only and misses some. The sample has 50,000 to 60,000 clones; roughly 86% are singletons. The sample consisted of CD4+ or CD8+ T cells sorted from blood, taken in a trial of the OX40 agonist ivuxolimab. The receptors stem from an adult with an advanced solid tumor such as melanoma, head and neck, liver or kidney cancer.

This clone was recorded a few times. The chain recombines TRBV10-3 with TRBJ1-5; perhaps TRBD1 as D (5 bases). V was trimmed by 6 bases and J by 2 bases, leaving 8 bases between them. Germline values: CDR1 ENHRY, CDR2 SYGVKD. This CDR3 has 13 residues. CDR3 nucleotide sequence: TGTGCCATCAGGGGGGGACGCAATCAGCCCCAGCATTTT. It translates to CAIRGGRNQPQHF.

This chain connects TRBV6-1 to TRBJ2-7; D may be TRBD1 or TRBD2 (5 bases each). This CDR3 spans 14 amino acids. CDR1 MNHNS and CDR2 SASEGT come from the germline V gene. Trimming took off 3 bases at V and 6 bases at J, with 15 bases between the two ends. This CDR3 reads CASSDTPAGTEQYF. DNA of the CDR3: TGTGCCAGCAGTGATACCCCGGCAGGGACCGAGCAGTACTTC.

This clone was counted only a few times. V usage is TRBV19 and J usage is TRBJ2-7, with D maybe TRBD1 (6 bases). The CDR3 is 12 amino acids. Trimming shortened V by 6 bases and J by 7 bases, and 13 bases separated the two germline ends. In germline, CDR1 is LNHDA, CDR2 SQIVND (reference sequence). The CDR3 bases are TGTGCCAGTAGCCCGTTCCAGGGGGAGCAGTACTTC. This translates into CASSPFQGEQYF.

The chain recombines TRBV19 with TRBJ1-4; TRBD1 is a possible D gene (6 bases). This CDR3 contains 15 residues. Germline assignment: CDR1 LNHDA and CDR2 SQIVND (reference sequence). V lost 4 bases to trimming and J lost 8 bases, with 17 bases between them. The CDR3 DNA reads as TGTGCCAGTAGTACCCTGAGGGACACTCGGGAAAAACTGTTTTTT. Translated: CASSTLRDTREKLFF.

The CDR3 DNA is TGTGCCACCAGCAGAGACCCTAATCAGCCCCAGCATTTT. It specifies CATSRDPNQPQHF. The J gene is TRBJ1-5, the V gene TRBV15; no clear D gene. Trimming shortened V by 0 bases and J by 4 bases, and 4 bases separated the two germline ends. CDR3 length: 13 amino acids. Germline CDR1 is LNHNV and CDR2 is YYDKDF (reference sequence).

The chain is built from TRBV18 and TRBJ2-1; D is unresolved. Germline V gives CDR1 KGHSH, CDR2 LQKENI. The ends were cut back, 3 bases at V and 5 bases at J, with 8 bases in the middle. The CDR3 spans 13 residues. CDR3 bases: TGTGCCAGCTCACCGAGTAAAGACAATGAGCAGTTCTTC. Protein: CASSPSKDNEQFF. The entire variable domain, with the rest obtained from reference TRBV18 and TRBJ2-1, is as follows: NAGVMQNPRHLVRRRGQEARLRCSPMKGHSHVYWYRQLPEEGLKFMVYLQKENIIDESGMPKERFSAEFPKEGPSILRIQQVVRGDSAAYFCASSPSKDNEQFFGPGTRLTVL.

J is TRBJ1-2 and V is TRBV7-2; D uncertain. CDR3 length: 9 amino acids. V was cut by 8 bases and J by 8 bases, with 6 bases left in between. CDR1 SGHTA and CDR2 FQGNSA come from the germline V gene. DNA for the CDR3: TGTGCCAGCGAGGGAGGCTACACCTTC. Translation gives CASEGGYTF.

The chain recombines TRBV19 with TRBJ2-2; D gene uncertain. The CDR3 spans 14 residues. CDR1 and CDR2 (germline): LNHDA, SQIVND (reference sequence). V dropped 5 bases and J dropped 1 base, with 8 bases sitting between them. The CDR3 protein is CASSGVLNTGELFF. For the CDR3, the DNA is TGTGCCAGTAGTGGAGTCCTGAACACCGGGGAGCTGTTTTTT.

The chain carries TRBV7-2 and TRBJ2-7, with no clear D. Germline CDR1 is SGHTA and CDR2 is FQGNSA. The CDR3 contains 13 residues. Trimming left V 5 bases short and J 0 bases short, with 8 bases between. CDR3 nucleotides: TGTGCCAGCAGCAGGTGGGGCTCCTACGAGCAGTACTTC. Protein: CASSRWGSYEQYF.

The V call is TRBV19, the J call TRBJ2-7; possibly TRBD2 for D (6 bases). Germline values: CDR1 LNHDA, CDR2 SQIVND (reference sequence). The CDR3 extends over 15 amino acids. V was cut by 5 bases and J by 3 bases, with 17 bases left in between. In nucleotides, the CDR3 is TGTGCCAGTAGTGAGCCGGGGGAGATCGGCTACGAGCAGTACTTC. It specifies CASSEPGEIGYEQYF.

This clone was detected only once. The chain recombines TRBV7-3 with TRBJ2-7, with D possibly TRBD1 on 5 matching bases. The CDR3 runs to 19 residues. In germline, CDR1 is SGHTA, CDR2 FQGTGA. V was shortened by 0 bases and J by 4 bases, with 25 bases between the two germline ends. This chain's CDR3 is CASSLTSHQQEKDQYEQYF. The CDR3 DNA is TGTGCCAGCAGCTTAACTTCTCACCAACAGGAGAAGGATCAATACGAGCAGTACTTC.

V usage is TRBV27 and J usage is TRBJ2-3; weak D call: TRBD1 (6 bases). V was trimmed by 3 bases and J by 9 bases, leaving 22 bases between them. The CDR3 runs 16 residues. Per the germline V gene, CDR1 is MNHEY and CDR2 is SMNVEV (reference sequence). The chain's CDR3 is CASSLRDRSSTSTQYF. The DNA of the CDR3 is TGTGCCAGCAGTTTGCGTGACAGGTCCTCAACGTCGACGCAGTATTTT.

For the CDR3, the DNA is TGTGCCTGGAGCGAGGGGGTAGGCGGCTACACCTTC. It yields the protein CAWSEGVGGYTF. This rearrangement joins TRBV30 to TRBJ1-2; weak D call: TRBD1 (6 bases). Trimming took 3 bases from V and 8 from J, leaving 13 bases between them. The CDR3 is made up of 12 amino acids. Germline CDR1 and CDR2: GTSNPN and SVGIG (reference sequence).